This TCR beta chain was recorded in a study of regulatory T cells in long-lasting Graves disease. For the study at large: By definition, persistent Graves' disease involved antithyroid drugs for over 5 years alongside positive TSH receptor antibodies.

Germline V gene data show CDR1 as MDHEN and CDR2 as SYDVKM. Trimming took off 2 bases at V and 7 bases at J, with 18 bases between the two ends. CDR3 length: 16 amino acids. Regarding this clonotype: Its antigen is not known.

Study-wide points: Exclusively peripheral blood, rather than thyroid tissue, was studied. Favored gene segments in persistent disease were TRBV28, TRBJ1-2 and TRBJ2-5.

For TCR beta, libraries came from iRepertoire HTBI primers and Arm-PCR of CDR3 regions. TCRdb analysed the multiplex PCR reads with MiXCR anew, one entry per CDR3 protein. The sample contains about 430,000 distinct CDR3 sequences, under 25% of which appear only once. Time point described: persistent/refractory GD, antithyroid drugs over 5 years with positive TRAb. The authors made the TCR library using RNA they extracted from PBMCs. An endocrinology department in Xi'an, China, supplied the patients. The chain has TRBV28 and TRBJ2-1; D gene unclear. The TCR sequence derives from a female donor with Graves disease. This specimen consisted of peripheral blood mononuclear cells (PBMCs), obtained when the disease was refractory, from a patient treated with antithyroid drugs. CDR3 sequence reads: CASSLNQPGPRNEQFF. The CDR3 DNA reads TGTGCCAGCAGTTTAAACCAGCCTGGGCCTCGGAATGAGCAGTTCTTC.